The 23 T cell receptor beta chains listed next were all sequenced from one sample in a study of T cells of healthy individuals. TCRdb passed the 5' RACE reads through MiXCR, listing each CDR3 protein once. The repertoire has around 100,000 distinct CDR3 sequences, roughly 18% of them found once; the top ten carry 6.2%. These receptors all come from a human donor in good health.

This clonotype was observed a handful of times. The CDR3 nucleotides are TGTGCCAGCAGCCCTCGACCTCGCTCTGGGGCCAACGTCCTGACTTTC. Protein product: CASSPRPRSGANVLTF. The gene calls are TRBV12-3 or TRBV12-4 and TRBJ2-6; D gene unclear. Trimming took 6 bases from V and 0 from J, leaving 12 bases between them. The CDR3 is 16 amino acids.

In this sample, this clonotype turned up a few times. The V gene is TRBV4-2, the J gene TRBJ2-1, with a possible D match to TRBD1 (5 bases). The CDR3 totals 16 residues. Germline V gene sequence: CDR1 LGHNA, CDR2 YNFKEQ. Trimming removed 1 base at V and 7 bases at J, with 17 bases between. The chain's CDR3 is CASSQGAQGRWNEQFF. CDR3 in DNA: TGTGCCAGCAGCCAAGGTGCGCAGGGCCGTTGGAATGAGCAGTTCTTC.

The chain uses TRBV20-1 and TRBJ2-3; possibly TRBD2 for D (7 bases). V gave up 6 bases and J gave up 2 bases, with 18 bases separating them. The germline CDR1 and CDR2 sequences are DFQATT and SNEGSKA (reference sequence). The CDR3 consists of 15 residues. The CDR3 sequence is CSAPRRGADTDTQYF. DNA for the CDR3: TGCAGTGCCCCACGCCGGGGGGCAGACACAGATACGCAGTATTTT.

V gene TRBV7-9 combines with J gene TRBJ2-7, with D tentatively TRBD2 (6 bases). V lost 5 bases and J lost 3, with 14 bases in between. Looked up from germline, CDR1 is SEHNR and CDR2 is FQNEAQ (reference sequence). This CDR3 comprises 14 residues. CDR3 sequence (DNA): TGTGCCAGCAGCCCTAGGAGGGAGGACTACGAGCAGTACTTC. It translates to CASSPRREDYEQYF.

The sample holds a few counts of this clonotype. CDR3 protein: CSVVTPSFSGELFF. Written as DNA, the CDR3 is TGCAGCGTCGTAACCCCTAGTTTCTCCGGGGAGCTGTTTTTT. The chain joins TRBV29-1 to TRBJ2-2, with D hard to call. Germline CDR1 and CDR2: SQVTM and ANQGSEA. This CDR3 has 14 amino acids. Trimming removed 6 bases at V and 6 bases at J, with 17 bases between.

This clonotype was detected only a few times. The chain recombines TRBV7-2 with TRBJ1-1, with 10 bases fitting TRBD1. V was pared by 5 bases and J by 0 bases, with 9 bases of the junction left unmatched. The CDR3 loop spans 17 amino acids. Germline-derived CDR1 and CDR2 are SGHTA and FQGNSA. The CDR3 loop is CASSRYSGTGVNTEAFF. CDR3 bases: TGTGCCAGCAGCCGCTATTCCGGGACAGGGGTGAACACTGAAGCTTTCTTT.

This clonotype has ten or more counts. The chain combines TRBV20-1 with TRBJ1-5, with D perhaps matching TRBD1 (5 bases). Germline V gene sequence: CDR1 DFQATT, CDR2 SNEGSKA (reference sequence). The CDR3 sequence is 13 residues long. Trimming stripped 5 bases from V and 2 bases from J, with 10 bases between. The CDR3 DNA reads as TGCAGTGCTGGGGGAAAGGGCAATCAGCCCCAGCATTTT. It translates to CSAGGKGNQPQHF.

This clonotype has only a few counts. V usage is TRBV20-1 and J usage is TRBJ1-2, with TRBD1 identical over 8 bases. The J segment lost 3 bases and the V segment lost 5 bases, leaving 8 bases of the junction unmatched. There are 14 residues in the CDR3. CDR1 and CDR2 from the germline V gene are DFQATT and SNEGSKA (reference sequence). The CDR3 is CSAGNLQGDYGYTF. DNA of the CDR3: TGCAGTGCTGGGAACCTACAGGGGGACTATGGCTACACCTTC.

This clonotype was detected ten times or more. The rearrangement uses TRBV20-1 and TRBJ1-5; 7 nucleotides agree with TRBD1. The CDR3 sequence is 13 residues long. Trimming took 1 base from V and 4 from J; bases not matched to a gene: 1. Germline values: CDR1 DFQATT, CDR2 SNEGSKA (reference sequence). CDR3 DNA sequence: TGCAGTGCTAGAGTACAGGGGAATCAGCCCCAGCATTTT. This gives the protein CSARVQGNQPQHF.

The chain links TRBV7-2 to TRBJ2-6; D unresolved. Germline V CDR1 and CDR2: SGHTA, FQGNSA. The CDR3 runs 15 residues. The V end lost 3 bases, the J end lost 0 bases, and 6 bases lay between the germline ends. CDR3 in amino acids: CASSFVSSGANVLTF. The CDR3 bases are TGTGCCAGCAGCTTCGTGAGCTCTGGGGCCAACGTCCTGACTTTC.

This clonotype has only a few counts. The gene calls are TRBV6-6 and TRBJ2-1; D perhaps matches TRBD2 (6 bases). CDR3 length equals 13 residues. In germline, CDR1 is MNHNY, CDR2 SVGAGI (reference sequence). V lost 10 bases and J lost 5, with 15 bases in between. The CDR3 reads CATTGLHDNEQFF. For the CDR3, the DNA is TGTGCCACGACGGGACTTCACGACAATGAGCAGTTCTTC.

The rearrangement joins TRBV27 to TRBJ1-6, with 8 bases that match TRBD1. Trimming removed 6 bases from V and 6 bases from J; junction bases left unmatched: 4. The CDR3 is 14 residues long. From germline, CDR1 is MNHEY and CDR2 SMNVEV (reference sequence). Here the CDR3 DNA reads TGTGCCAGCAGGTGGACAGGGTCTAATTCACCCCTCCACTTT. This sequence encodes CASRWTGSNSPLHF.

This clonotype appeared a single time. The chain combines TRBV2 with TRBJ2-3; no clear D gene. The V end lost 6 bases, the J end lost 1 base, and 8 bases lay between the germline ends. Germline CDR1 reads SNHLY; CDR2 reads FYNNEI. The CDR3 runs 13 residues. Written as DNA, the CDR3 is TGTGCCAGCAGAGGAACACGCACAGATACGCAGTATTTT. Translated: CASRGTRTDTQYF.

This chain connects TRBV6-2 or TRBV6-3 to TRBJ2-1, with 8 bases fitting TRBD2. Germline V lookup: CDR1 MNHEY, CDR2 SVGEGT. J lost 2 bases, V lost 4 bases, and 4 bases had no gene match. The CDR3 runs to 15 residues. The CDR3 sequence: CASSSGGDAYNEQFF. Written as DNA, the CDR3 is TGTGCCAGCAGTTCCGGGGGGGACGCCTACAATGAGCAGTTCTTC.

CDR3 bases: TGTGCCAGCAGTTTAGACAGGGGGAAGAGGGGCTACACCTTC. Amino acids: CASSLDRGKRGYTF. The chain recombines TRBV12-3 or TRBV12-4 with TRBJ1-2; TRBD1 matches at 8 bases. This CDR3 is built from 14 residues. With 1 base clipped from V and 8 bases from J, the junction kept 6 bases outside the gene matches.

This clonotype was seen at least ten times. This chain connects TRBV12-3 or TRBV12-4 to TRBJ1-2, with D maybe TRBD1 (5 bases). The CDR3 spans 13 residues. V gave up 3 bases and J gave up 5 bases, with 10 bases separating them. CDR3 DNA: TGTGCCAGCAGTTTCGGTCGGGGGTATGGCTACACCTTC. Amino acid sequence: CASSFGRGYGYTF.

This clonotype was recorded at least ten times. V usage is TRBV9 and J usage is TRBJ1-3; the D is unclear. The ends were cut back, 4 bases at V and 4 bases at J, with 15 bases in the middle. The CDR3 extends over 15 amino acids. CDR1 is SGDLS, CDR2 YYNGEE, per germline. CDR3 nucleotide sequence: TGTGCCAGCAGCCTATCGGGGTCATCCGGAAACACCATATATTTT. This gives the protein CASSLSGSSGNTIYF.

This clonotype has ten or more counts. The chain recombines TRBV4-2 with TRBJ2-7; 11 bases are a match to TRBD2. There are 16 residues in the CDR3. CDR1 is LGHNA, CDR2 YNFKEQ, per germline. Trimming took 1 base from V and 0 from J; bases not matched to a gene: 2. The CDR3 nucleotides read TGTGCCAGCAGCCAAGTTGGGACTAGCGGCTCCTACGAGCAGTACTTC. This gives the protein CASSQVGTSGSYEQYF.

This chain uses TRBV5-1 with TRBJ2-4; TRBD1 might be the D (5 bases). This CDR3 has 14 residues. V lost 3 bases and J 8 bases, leaving 15 bases between the germline ends. The germline CDR1 and CDR2 sequences are SGHRS and YFSETQ. The CDR3 here is CASSSGIVGDIQYF. The DNA for the CDR3 is TGCGCCAGCAGCTCAGGGATAGTTGGAGACATTCAGTACTTC.

V usage is TRBV19 and J usage is TRBJ2-1, with D uncertain. Between the trimmed V and J ends, which lost 3 bases and 0 bases, there was a span of 9 bases. The germline gives CDR1 LNHDA, CDR2 SQIVND (reference sequence). CDR3 length: 15 amino acids. CDR3 sequence reads: CASSINANSYNEQFF. CDR3 nucleotide sequence: TGTGCCAGTAGTATTAACGCCAACTCCTACAATGAGCAGTTCTTC.

This chain joins TRBV6-2 or TRBV6-3 and TRBJ2-7; D unresolved. V was pared by 7 bases and J by 4 bases, with 14 bases between. This CDR3 comprises 13 residues. CDR1 and CDR2 from the germline V gene are MNHEY and SVGEGT. The CDR3 DNA is TGTGCCAGCACCCCCCTGGACCCTTACGAGCAGTACTTC. Translation: CASTPLDPYEQYF.

This clonotype was observed a handful of times. The V gene is TRBV20-1, the J gene TRBJ1-6, with TRBD1 matching over 7 bases. The CDR3 is 14 residues long. The J segment lost 11 bases and the V segment lost 6 bases, leaving 13 bases of the junction unmatched. Germline CDR1 DFQATT, CDR2 SNEGSKA (reference sequence). The CDR3 coding sequence is TGCAGTGCCCGCCGGGAGGGGGCAGGGACACCCCTCCACTTT. Encoded protein: CSARREGAGTPLHF.

J is TRBJ2-5 and V is TRBV11-1, with 9 bases lining up with TRBD1. Trimming cost V 3 bases and J 8 bases; bases outside gene matches: 13. This CDR3 has 16 residues. CDR1 is SGHAT, CDR2 FQDESV, per germline (reference sequence). CDR3 protein: CASSLDRGPQWDTQYF. In DNA, the CDR3 is TGTGCCAGCAGCTTGGACAGGGGCCCTCAGTGGGATACCCAGTACTTC.